The clone carrying this T cell receptor beta chain came up a few times. Its cognate antigen is unknown. TCRdb analysed the 5' RACE reads with MiXCR anew, one entry per CDR3 protein. The sample records approximately 250,000 distinct CDR3 sequences, around 17% being singletons. This sample was taken from a study of T-cell memory formation after mild COVID-19. Study-wide results and caveats: CD4/CD8 balance held among clones contracting day 15 to 85, and later expanders leaned CD4+. Confirmation was lacking for SARS-CoV-2 specificity of second-wave clones that peaked on day 37. The appearance of some responding clones in pre-infection memory suggested that cross-reactive memory joined.

The source of this sequence is a man between 18 and 29 years old who had mild COVID-19 (a few samples of this study predate the infection). Cell type and time point are not known. The sequenced material came from PBMCs or a T cell subset sorted from them (not recorded which).

Here the CDR3 DNA reads TGTGCCAGCAGCCCGATCTACAATGAGCAGTTCTTC. It encodes CASSPIYNEQFF. The rearrangement links TRBV5-5 to TRBJ2-1; no firm D call. The CDR3 contains 12 residues. V lost 4 bases and J 3 bases, leaving 5 bases between the germline ends. Germline CDR1 is SGHKS and CDR2 is YYEKEE (reference sequence).